The clone carrying this TCR beta chain was seen a few times. The antigen remains undetermined. This record comes from a study of beta chain features in type 1 diabetes. Germline assignment: CDR1 PRHDT and CDR2 FYEKMQ (reference sequence). The trim removed 5 bases at V and 4 bases at J, leaving 5 bases unmatched. The CDR3 has 14 amino acids. General observations from the study: Patients with Type 1 diabetes showed moderately but significantly shorter TCRB CDR3s in all four CD4+ subsets.

Sorting with CD45RO/CCR7/CD25/CD127/CD95/CD27 yielded naive, central memory, regulatory and stem-like memory CD4+ cells. cDNA synthesis used the whole RNA isolate, giving expressed TCRB sequences. Method: immunoSEQ multiplex PCR; TCRdb's copy keeps in-frame clones and lacks some. The sample contains under 250,000 clones, approximately 13% of which appear only once. The chain is built from TRBV13 and TRBJ2-1, with 7 bases lining up with TRBD1. This clonotype was obtained from a man aged 30-40 years with type 1 diabetes. Sequenced: naive CD4+ T cells from blood. The CDR3 sequence is CASSPGQSYNEQFF. In DNA, the CDR3 is TGTGCCAGCAGCCCGGGACAGAGTTACAATGAGCAGTTCTTC.